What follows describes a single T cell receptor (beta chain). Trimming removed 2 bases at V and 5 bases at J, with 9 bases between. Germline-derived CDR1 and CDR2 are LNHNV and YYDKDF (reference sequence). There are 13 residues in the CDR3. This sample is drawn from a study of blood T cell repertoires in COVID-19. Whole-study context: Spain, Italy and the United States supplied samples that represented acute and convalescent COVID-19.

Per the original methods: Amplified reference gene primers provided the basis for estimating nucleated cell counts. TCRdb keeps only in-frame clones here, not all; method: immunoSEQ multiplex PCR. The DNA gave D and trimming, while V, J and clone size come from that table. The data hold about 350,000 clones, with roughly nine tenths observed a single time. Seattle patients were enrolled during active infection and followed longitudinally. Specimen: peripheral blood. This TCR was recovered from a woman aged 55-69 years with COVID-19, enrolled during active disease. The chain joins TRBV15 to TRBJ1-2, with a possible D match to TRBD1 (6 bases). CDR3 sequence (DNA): TGTGCCACCAGCAGACCAAGGGGGTATGGCTACACCTTC. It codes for CATSRPRGYGYTF.